The TCR beta chain described here comes from a study of PD-L1 blockade in urothelial cancer. Background on the study: The researchers analyzed blood 3 weeks (second dose) and 6 weeks after treatment start.

Measured with immunoSEQ multiplex PCR; TCRdb has only the in-frame clones, and not every one. The sample includes under 85,000 clones, approximately 90% of them seen just once. Documented time point: peripheral blood 6 weeks after treatment start. The germline gives CDR1 SGHTA, CDR2 FQGNSA. The CDR3 is 14 amino acids. V lost 2 bases, J lost 9 bases, and 7 bases stayed unmatched. The rearrangement links TRBV7-2 to TRBJ2-1, with 7 bases that match TRBD2. The source of this sequence is a woman older than 75 with urothelial cancer. Source: PBMCs, taken around atezolizumab (anti-PD-L1) treatment. The chain's CDR3 is CASSLSGRAPEQFF. CDR3 in DNA: TGTGCCAGCAGCTTAAGTGGGAGGGCCCCTGAGCAGTTCTTC.